What follows describes a single TCR beta chain. Its specificity is unknown. The data are from a study of tumor-infiltrating lymphocytes in primary liver carcinoma. About the study: The patients comprised men and women between the ages of 30 and 69 years. Study findings and constraints: Tumor region pairs showed greater overlap than either tumor-adjacent or tumor-blood pairs did.

CDR3 length equals 15 residues. V lost 0 bases and J 2 bases, leaving 11 bases between the germline ends. The germline V gene has CDR1 SGHRS and CDR2 YFSETQ. From 400 to 550 ng total RNA, TCR beta cDNA was generated with a primer in the constant region. ARM-PCR, slightly modified, supplied the TCR beta libraries through three nested multiplex PCR rounds. A C-beta reverse primer and TRBV1-TRBV30 forward primers served in each of the first two PCR rounds, at approximately 10 cycles apiece. Each CDR3 protein is one row after TCRdb ran MiXCR on the multiplex PCR reads. Of tens of thousands of distinct CDR3 sequences listed, roughly 80% are singletons. The tissue used was unsorted bulk material of about 20-33 mg. RNA and DNA were co-extracted from it with the AllPrep DNA/RNA mini kit.

This chain connects TRBV5-1 to TRBJ1-1; D call uncertain. The sequence was obtained from a man aged 35 to 55 with primary liver carcinoma and hepatitis B virus infection. The sequenced sample was liver tumor tissue from sampling region 3. Noted subset: tumor region T3, left-lateral pole. The CDR3 bases are TGCGCCAGCAGCTTGGACGATCGCCCAAACACTGAAGCTTTCTTT. This codes for CASSLDDRPNTEAFF.